The T cell receptor beta chain under discussion was sequenced for a study of identical twins. Germline V gene data show CDR1 as KGHDR and CDR2 as SFDVKD. This CDR3 comprises 16 residues. Trimming took 3 bases from V and 4 from J, leaving 15 bases between them. MiXCR, run by TCRdb on the 5' RACE reads, gives a single entry per CDR3 protein. Of about 530,000 distinct CDR3 sequences listed, more than 20% are singletons. This clonotype was picked up a small number of times. The antigen is unknown. Study-level findings and limits: Zero-insertion analyses might be partly confounded by invariant T cells like MAIT and iNKT. Conclusions relied on cross-sectional statistical analysis, not following the same donors.

The same sample was also studied in work on yellow fever vaccine responses in identical twins.

The clonotype was recovered from a woman aged 18 to 35 in good health. The sequenced sample consisted of CD4+ T cells sorted from blood. The V gene is TRBV24-1, the J gene TRBJ2-1; weak D call: TRBD2 (6 bases). The CDR3 spells CATSDMSGTVYNEQFF. CDR3 bases: TGTGCCACCAGTGATATGTCCGGGACTGTTTACAATGAGCAGTTCTTC.